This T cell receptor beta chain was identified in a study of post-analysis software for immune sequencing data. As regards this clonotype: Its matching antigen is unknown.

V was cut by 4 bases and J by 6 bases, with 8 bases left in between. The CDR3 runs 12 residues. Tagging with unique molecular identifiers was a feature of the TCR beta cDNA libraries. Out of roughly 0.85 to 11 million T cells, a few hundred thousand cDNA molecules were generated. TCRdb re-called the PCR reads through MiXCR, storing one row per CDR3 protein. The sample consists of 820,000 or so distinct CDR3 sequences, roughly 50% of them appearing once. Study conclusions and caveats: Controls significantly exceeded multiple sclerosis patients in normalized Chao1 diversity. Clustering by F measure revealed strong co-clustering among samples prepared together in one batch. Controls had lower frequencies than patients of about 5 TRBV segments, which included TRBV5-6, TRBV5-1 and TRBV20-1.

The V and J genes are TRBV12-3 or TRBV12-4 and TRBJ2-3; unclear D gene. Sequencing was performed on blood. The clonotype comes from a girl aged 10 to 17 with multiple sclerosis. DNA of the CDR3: TGTGCCAGCAGTTCACCTTTGGATACGCAGTATTTT. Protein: CASSSPLDTQYF.